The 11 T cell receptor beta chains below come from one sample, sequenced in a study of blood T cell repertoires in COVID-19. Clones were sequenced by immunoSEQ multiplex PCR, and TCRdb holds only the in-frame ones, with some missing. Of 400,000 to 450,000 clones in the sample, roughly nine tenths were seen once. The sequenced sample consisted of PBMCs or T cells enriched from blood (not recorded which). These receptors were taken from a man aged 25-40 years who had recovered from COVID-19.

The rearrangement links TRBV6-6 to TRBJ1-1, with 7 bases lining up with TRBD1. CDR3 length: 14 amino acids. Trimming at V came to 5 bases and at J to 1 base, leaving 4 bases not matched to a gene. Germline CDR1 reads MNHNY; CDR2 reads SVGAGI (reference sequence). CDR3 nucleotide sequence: TGTGCCAGCAGTCGGGACAGCCCGAACACTGAAGCTTTCTTT. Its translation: CASSRDSPNTEAFF.

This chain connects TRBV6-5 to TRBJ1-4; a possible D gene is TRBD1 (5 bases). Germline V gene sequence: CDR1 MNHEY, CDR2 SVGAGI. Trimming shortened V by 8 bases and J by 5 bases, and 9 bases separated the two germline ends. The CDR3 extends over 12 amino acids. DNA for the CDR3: TGTGCCAGCTCCCAGGGAAATGAAAAACTGTTTTTT. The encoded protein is CASSQGNEKLFF.

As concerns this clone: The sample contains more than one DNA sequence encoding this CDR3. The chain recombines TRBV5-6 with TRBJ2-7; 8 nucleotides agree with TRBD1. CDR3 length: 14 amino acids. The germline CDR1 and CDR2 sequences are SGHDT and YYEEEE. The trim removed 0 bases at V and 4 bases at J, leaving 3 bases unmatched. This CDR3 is CASSLGQGAYEQYF. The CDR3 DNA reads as TGTGCCAGCAGCTTGGGTCAGGGGGCTTACGAGCAGTACTTC.

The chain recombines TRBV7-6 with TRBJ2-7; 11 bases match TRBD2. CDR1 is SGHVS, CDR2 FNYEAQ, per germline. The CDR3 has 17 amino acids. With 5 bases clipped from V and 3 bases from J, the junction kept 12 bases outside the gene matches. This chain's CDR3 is CASSPLLAGERVYEQYF. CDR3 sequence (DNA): TGTGCCAGCAGCCCTCTACTAGCGGGGGAGAGGGTCTACGAGCAGTACTTC.

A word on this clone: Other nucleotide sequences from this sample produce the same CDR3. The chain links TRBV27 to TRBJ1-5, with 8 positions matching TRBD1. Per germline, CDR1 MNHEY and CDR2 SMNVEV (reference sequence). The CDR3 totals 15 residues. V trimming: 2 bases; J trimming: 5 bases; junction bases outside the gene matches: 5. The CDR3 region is CASSLAGGRDQPQHF. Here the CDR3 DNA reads TGTGCCAGCAGTTTAGCAGGGGGCCGAGATCAGCCCCAGCATTTT.

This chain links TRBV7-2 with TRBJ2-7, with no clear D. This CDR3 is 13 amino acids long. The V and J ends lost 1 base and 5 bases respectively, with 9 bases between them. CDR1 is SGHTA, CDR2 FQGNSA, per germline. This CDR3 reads CASSLGQLNEQYF. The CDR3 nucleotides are TGTGCCAGCAGCTTAGGGCAGTTGAACGAGCAGTACTTC.

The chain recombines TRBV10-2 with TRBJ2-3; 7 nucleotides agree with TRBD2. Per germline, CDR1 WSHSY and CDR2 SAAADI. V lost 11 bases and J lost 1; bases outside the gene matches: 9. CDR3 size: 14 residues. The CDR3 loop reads CAGGGSWGTDTQYF. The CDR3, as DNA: TGCGCCGGCGGCGGGAGCTGGGGCACAGATACGCAGTATTTT.

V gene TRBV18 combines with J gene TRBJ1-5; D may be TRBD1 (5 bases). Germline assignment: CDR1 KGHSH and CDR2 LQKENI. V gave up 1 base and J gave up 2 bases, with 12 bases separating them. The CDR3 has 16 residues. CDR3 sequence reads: CASSPQGRLGNQPQHF. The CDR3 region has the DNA TGTGCCAGCTCACCACAGGGGAGGTTAGGCAATCAGCCCCAGCATTTT.

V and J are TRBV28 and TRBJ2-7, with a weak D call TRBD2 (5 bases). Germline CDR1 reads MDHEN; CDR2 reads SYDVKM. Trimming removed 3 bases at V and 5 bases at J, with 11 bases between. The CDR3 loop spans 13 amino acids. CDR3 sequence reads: CASSFEGTDEQYF. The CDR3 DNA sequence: TGTGCCAGCAGTTTTGAGGGTACGGACGAGCAGTACTTC.

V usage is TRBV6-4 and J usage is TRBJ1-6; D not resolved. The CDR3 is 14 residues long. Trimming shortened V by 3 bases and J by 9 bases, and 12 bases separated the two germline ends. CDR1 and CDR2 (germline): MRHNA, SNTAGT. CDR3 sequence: CASSEQRVGSPLHF. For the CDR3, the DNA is TGTGCCAGCAGTGAACAGAGAGTTGGTTCACCCCTCCACTTT.

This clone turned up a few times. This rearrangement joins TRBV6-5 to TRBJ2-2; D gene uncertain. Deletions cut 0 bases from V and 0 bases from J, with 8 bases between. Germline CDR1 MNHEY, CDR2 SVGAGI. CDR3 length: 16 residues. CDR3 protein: CASSYSLRTNTGELFF. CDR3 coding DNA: TGTGCCAGCAGTTACTCGCTCAGAACGAACACCGGGGAGCTGTTTTTT.